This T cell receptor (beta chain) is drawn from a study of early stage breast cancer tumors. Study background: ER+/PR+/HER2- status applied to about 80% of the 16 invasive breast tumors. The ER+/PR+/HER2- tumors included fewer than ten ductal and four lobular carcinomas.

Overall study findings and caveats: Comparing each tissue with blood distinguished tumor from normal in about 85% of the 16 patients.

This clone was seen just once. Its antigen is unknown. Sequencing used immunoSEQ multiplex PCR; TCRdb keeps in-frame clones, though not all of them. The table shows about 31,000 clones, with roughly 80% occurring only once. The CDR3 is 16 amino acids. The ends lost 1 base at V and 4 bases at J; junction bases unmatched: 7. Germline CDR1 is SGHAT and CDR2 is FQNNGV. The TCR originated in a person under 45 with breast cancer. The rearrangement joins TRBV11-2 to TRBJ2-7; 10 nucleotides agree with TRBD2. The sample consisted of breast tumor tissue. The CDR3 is CASSLGTSGNQYEQYF. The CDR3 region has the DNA TGTGCCAGCAGCTTAGGTACTAGCGGGAATCAGTACGAGCAGTACTTC.